Below are 21 T cell receptor beta chains sequenced from a single sample in a study of tumor-infiltrating lymphocytes in localized non-small cell lung cancer. Method: immunoSEQ multiplex PCR; TCRdb's copy keeps in-frame clones and lacks some. The profile shows roughly 12,000 clones, about 70% of them singletons. Sequencing used uninvolved lung tissue not adjacent to the tumor. These receptors came from a human donor with non-small cell lung cancer.

This sequence joins TRBV7-9 and TRBJ1-2; D is unclear. The CDR3 runs to 14 residues. Deletions cut 1 base from V and 7 bases from J, with 13 bases between. CDR1 is SEHNR and CDR2 is FQNEAQ in the germline V gene (reference sequence). The CDR3 DNA sequence: TGTGCCAGCAGCTTAGATGGCGGCTGGGGTGGCTACACCTTC. Its protein product is CASSLDGGWGGYTF. Combining the CDR3 with reference TRBV7-9 and TRBJ1-2 gives the whole variable domain DTGVSQNPRHKITKRGQNVTFRCDPISEHNRLYWYRQTLGQGPEFLTYFQNEAQLEKSRLLSDRFSAERPKGSFSTLEIQRTEQGDSAMYLCASSLDGGWGGYTFGSGTRLTVV.

The chain employs TRBV6-5 and TRBJ2-3; possibly TRBD1 or TRBD2 for D (5 bases each). CDR3 length: 13 amino acids. Trimming took 0 bases from V and 9 from J, leaving 10 bases between them. Looked up from germline, CDR1 is MNHEY and CDR2 is SVGAGI. The CDR3 protein is CASSYSRDATQYF. CDR3 coding DNA: TGTGCCAGCAGTTACTCCAGGGACGCCACGCAGTATTTT.

A few counts support this clone. V gene TRBV6-5 combines with J gene TRBJ2-3; TRBD1 matches 8 bases. V shed 7 bases and J 3 bases; nucleotides not matched to a gene: 9. CDR1 is MNHEY, CDR2 SVGAGI, per germline. The CDR3 runs to 15 residues. The CDR3 protein is CASTQDRVRTDTQYF. CDR3 coding DNA: TGTGCCAGCACCCAGGACAGGGTGAGAACAGATACGCAGTATTTT.

V is TRBV11-2 and J is TRBJ2-3, with a possible D match to TRBD2 (7 bases). CDR1 is SGHAT, CDR2 FQNNGV, per germline. CDR3 length equals 16 residues. V was cut by 5 bases and J by 5 bases, with 20 bases left in between. CDR3 residues: CASSLRRGGKIDTQYF. The CDR3 DNA sequence: TGTGCCAGCAGCCTCAGGAGGGGGGGGAAGATAGATACGCAGTATTTT.

For the CDR3, the DNA is TGTGCCTGGAGCAATACGGGCCGCGGGGGGTACACTGAAGCTTTCTTT. It specifies CAWSNTGRGGYTEAFF. This rearrangement joins TRBV30 to TRBJ1-1; D may be TRBD1 (5 bases). There are 16 residues in the CDR3. Germline CDR1 GTSNPN, CDR2 SVGIG (reference sequence). With 3 bases removed from V and 3 bases from J, the gap between germline ends came to 20 bases.

There are a few counts of this clone. The J gene is TRBJ2-3, the V gene TRBV6-1; 14 positions match TRBD2. This CDR3 contains 15 residues. Germline CDR1 and CDR2: MNHNS and SASEGT. Germline trimming cut 8 bases from V and 6 bases from J; bases unmatched to any gene: 7. The chain's CDR3 is CASFWTSGRKDTQYF. In nucleotides, the CDR3 is TGTGCCAGCTTCTGGACTAGCGGGAGGAAGGATACGCAGTATTTT.

The rearrangement joins TRBV5-1 to TRBJ2-2, with D possibly called TRBD1 or TRBD2 (5 bases each). The CDR3 spans 15 residues. Germline-derived CDR1 and CDR2 are SGHRS and YFSETQ. The ends were cut back, 1 base at V and 3 bases at J, with 10 bases in the middle. The CDR3 spells CASSLKGTDTGELFF. The CDR3 DNA reads as TGCGCCAGCAGCTTGAAGGGGACGGACACCGGGGAGCTGTTTTTT.

The chain recombines TRBV9 with TRBJ1-2; D gene unclear. The CDR3 contains 13 residues. V dropped 0 bases and J dropped 4 bases, with 7 bases sitting between them. Germline-derived CDR1 and CDR2 are SGDLS and YYNGEE. CDR3 nucleotides: TGTGCCAGCAGCGTAGGAGACACCTATGGCTACACCTTC. Residues: CASSVGDTYGYTF.

The chain is built from TRBV4-2 and TRBJ2-5; weak D call: TRBD2 (5 bases). The germline gives CDR1 LGHNA, CDR2 YNFKEQ. Trimming took 3 bases from V and 4 from J, leaving 12 bases between them. There are 14 residues in the CDR3. The DNA of the CDR3 is TGTGCCAGCAGCCAGGGGATAAGCGGAGAGACCCAGTACTTC. Encoded protein: CASSQGISGETQYF.

The CDR3 DNA reads as TGTGCCAGCAGTGAAGCGTTGTCGGCGTCCGGAAACACCATATATTTT. This sequence encodes CASSEALSASGNTIYF. V gene TRBV6-1 combines with J gene TRBJ1-3, with no clear D. Trimming removed 0 bases from V and 4 bases from J, with 13 bases in between. This CDR3 comprises 16 residues. Germline assignment: CDR1 MNHNS and CDR2 SASEGT.

This chain links TRBV7-9 with TRBJ1-2; 9 bases are shared with TRBD1. CDR1 SEHNR and CDR2 FQNEAQ come from the germline V gene (reference sequence). The CDR3 contains 15 residues. Losses at the gene ends were 3 bases for V and 7 bases for J; bases not matched to a gene: 9. In nucleotides, the CDR3 is TGTGCCAGCAGCTTCGGGGACAGGGAGACGGGTGGCTACACCTTC. Encoded protein: CASSFGDRETGGYTF.

The gene calls are TRBV14 and TRBJ2-7; the D is unclear. Trimming left V 1 base short and J 4 bases short, with 2 bases between. There are 11 residues in the CDR3. CDR1 and CDR2 from the germline V gene are SGHDN and FVKESK. In nucleotides, the CDR3 is TGTGCCAGCAGCCAAGGTTACGAGCAGTACTTC. Protein sequence: CASSQGYEQYF.

This sequence joins TRBV6-1 and TRBJ1-5, with D maybe TRBD1 (6 bases). This CDR3 contains 16 residues. The V end was cut by 1 base, the J end by 4 bases, with 14 bases between. Germline V gene lookup returns CDR1 MNHNS and CDR2 SASEGT. As DNA, the CDR3 is TGTGCCAGCAGTGAAGGGGAGACAGGTTGGAATCAGCCCCAGCATTTT. This translates into CASSEGETGWNQPQHF.

The J gene is TRBJ2-7, the V gene TRBV7-2; D is possibly TRBD1 (6 bases). This CDR3 has 13 amino acids. V was trimmed by 5 bases and J by 3 bases, leaving 11 bases between them. CDR1 is SGHTA and CDR2 is FQGNSA in the germline V gene. This chain's CDR3 is CASSQGSLYEQYF. In DNA form, the CDR3 reads TGTGCCAGCAGCCAGGGGTCACTCTACGAGCAGTACTTC.

The chain employs TRBV5-1 and TRBJ2-7; D ambiguous. Germline V gene sequence: CDR1 SGHRS, CDR2 YFSETQ. This CDR3 is built from 13 residues. V shed 0 bases and J shed 4 bases, with 8 bases lying between them. In nucleotides, the CDR3 is TGCGCCAGCAGCTTGGCCGTGGGGTACGAGCAGTACTTC. It encodes CASSLAVGYEQYF.

CDR3 sequence reads: CASSSGTGGSYEQYF. Here the CDR3 DNA reads TGTGCCAGCAGTTCCGGGACAGGGGGCTCCTACGAGCAGTACTTC. The rearrangement uses TRBV28 and TRBJ2-7; TRBD1 agrees at 11 bases. CDR3 length: 15 amino acids. CDR1 is MDHEN, CDR2 SYDVKM, per germline. The V and J ends lost 4 bases and 0 bases, in that order; junction bases with no gene match: 2.

This chain uses TRBV10-3 with TRBJ2-3; 7 nucleotides line up with TRBD1. The CDR3 contains 15 residues. V dropped 8 bases and J dropped 0; count of bases not matched to a gene: 8. In germline, CDR1 is ENHRY, CDR2 SYGVKD. The CDR3, as DNA: TGTGCCATCGGGGACAGAGCGAGGAGCACAGATACGCAGTATTTT. The encoded protein is CAIGDRARSTDTQYF.

The V and J genes are TRBV5-1 and TRBJ2-3; D call uncertain. The CDR3 extends over 13 amino acids. Per the germline V gene, CDR1 is SGHRS and CDR2 is YFSETQ. Trimming left V 2 bases short and J 1 base short, with 5 bases between. The DNA of the CDR3 is TGCGCCAGCAGCTTCGGACGCACAGATACGCAGTATTTT. This sequence encodes CASSFGRTDTQYF.

The chain is built from TRBV7-8 and TRBJ1-5; D might be TRBD1 (5 bases). CDR3 size: 13 residues. The V end was cut by 5 bases, the J end by 9 bases, with 14 bases between. Per germline, CDR1 SGHVS and CDR2 FQNEAQ. This CDR3 is CASSMGGLRPQHF. CDR3 in DNA: TGTGCCAGCAGCATGGGGGGGTTGAGGCCCCAGCATTTT.

The chain links TRBV7-2 to TRBJ2-5; 7 bases are shared with TRBD1. Germline lookup yields CDR1 SGHTA and CDR2 FQGNSA. This CDR3 spans 13 amino acids. With 5 bases clipped from V and 2 bases from J, the junction kept 2 bases outside the gene matches. CDR3 DNA sequence: TGTGCCAGCAGCCGGGACAGACAAGAGACCCAGTACTTC. Translation gives CASSRDRQETQYF. Full variable domain (missing parts from reference TRBV7-2 and TRBJ2-5): GAGVSQSPSNKVTEKGKDVELRCDPISGHTALYWYRQSLGQGLEFLIYFQGNSAPDKSGLPSDRFSAERTGGSVSTLTIQRTQQEDSAVYLCASSRDRQETQYFGPGTRLLVL.

The rearrangement joins TRBV7-7 to TRBJ1-1; no firm D call. The CDR3 runs 18 residues. Per the germline V gene, CDR1 is SSHAT and CDR2 is FNYEAQ (reference sequence). This chain's CDR3 is CALPRKRVIKVWNTEAFF. The CDR3 nucleotides read TGTGCACTCCCCCGGAAGCGGGTAATCAAGGTGTGGAATACTGAAGCTTTCTTT.